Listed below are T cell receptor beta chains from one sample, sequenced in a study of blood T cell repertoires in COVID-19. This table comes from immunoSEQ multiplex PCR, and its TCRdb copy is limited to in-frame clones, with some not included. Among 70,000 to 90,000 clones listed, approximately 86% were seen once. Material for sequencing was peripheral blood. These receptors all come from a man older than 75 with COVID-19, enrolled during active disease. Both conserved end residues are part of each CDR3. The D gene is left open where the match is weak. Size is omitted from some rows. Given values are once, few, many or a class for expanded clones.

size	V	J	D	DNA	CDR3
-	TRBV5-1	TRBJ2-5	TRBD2	TGCGCCAGCAGCTTAGGACTAGCGGGGGGGTTTCTGGAGACCCAGTACTTC	CASSLGLAGGFLETQYF
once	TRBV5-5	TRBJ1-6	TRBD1	TGTGCCAGCAGCCGGGGACAGGGGGCGGCCTATTATAATTCACCCCTCCACTTT	CASSRGQGAAYYNSPLHF
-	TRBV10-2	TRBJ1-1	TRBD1	TGCGCCAGCACAAGGGACAGGGTGAACACTGAAGCTTTCTTT	CASTRDRVNTEAFF
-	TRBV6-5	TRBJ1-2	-	TGTGCCAGCAGTTACTCTCCCACAGTCTATGGCTACACCTTC	CASSYSPTVYGYTF
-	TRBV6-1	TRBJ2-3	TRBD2	TGTGCCAGCAGTGCACTTGATTTAGCGGGGGCAGATACGCAGTATTTT	CASSALDLAGADTQYF
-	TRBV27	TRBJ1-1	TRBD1	TGTGCCAGCAGATACCGGACAGGGTATTCCACTGAAGCTTTCTTT	CASRYRTGYSTEAFF
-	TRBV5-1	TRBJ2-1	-	TGCGCCAGCAGCTTGGGTAACAGGGTGCCCTACAATGAGCAGTTCTTC	CASSLGNRVPYNEQFF
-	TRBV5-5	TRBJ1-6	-	TGTGCCAGCAGCTTCGGTAGCGAATCACACCGGGTAGGACATTCACCCCTCCACTTT	CASSFGSESHRVGHSPLHF
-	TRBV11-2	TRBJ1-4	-	TGTGCCAGCAGCTTGGTGGACAGAACAACTAATGAAAAACTGTTTTTT	CASSLVDRTTNEKLFF
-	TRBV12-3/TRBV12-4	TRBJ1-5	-	TGTGCCAGCAGGGTGACAGACAATCAGCCCCAGCATTTT	CASRVTDNQPQHF
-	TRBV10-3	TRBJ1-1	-	TGTGCCATCAGTGACACCGGCGGGTTCACTGAAGCTTTCTTT	CAISDTGGFTEAFF
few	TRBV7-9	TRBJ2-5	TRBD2	TGTGCCAGCAGCCCCGGGCTAGCGGGGGGGCAAGAGACCCAGTACTTC	CASSPGLAGGQETQYF
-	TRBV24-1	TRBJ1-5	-	TGTGCCACCAGTGACTCGGGACTACTTAGCAATCAGCCCCAGCATTTT	CATSDSGLLSNQPQHF
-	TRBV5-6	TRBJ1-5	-	TGTGCCAGCAACCGATGGTCGGGAAATAGCAATCAGCCCCAGCATTTT	CASNRWSGNSNQPQHF
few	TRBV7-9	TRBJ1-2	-	TGTGCCAGCAGCCGCCGAGGCCGTCATTATGGCTACACCTTC	CASSRRGRHYGYTF
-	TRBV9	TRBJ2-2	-	TGTGCCAGCAGCCCTTTTAACACCGGGGAGCTGTTTTTT	CASSPFNTGELFF
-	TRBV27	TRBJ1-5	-	TGTGCCAGCAGTCCCCCGGGGGGGGCTCAGCCCCAGCATTTT	CASSPPGGAQPQHF
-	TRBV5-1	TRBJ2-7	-	TGCGCCAGCAGCTTTATCCGGGGTGGCGAGCAGTACTTC	CASSFIRGGEQYF
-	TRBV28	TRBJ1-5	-	TGTGCCAGCAGAACTTACAGGGCCAATCAGCCCCAGCATTTT	CASRTYRANQPQHF
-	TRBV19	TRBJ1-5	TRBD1	TGTGCCAGTACCCAGTTTCAGGGGGCGCAGGGCAATCAGCCCCAGCATTTT	CASTQFQGAQGNQPQHF
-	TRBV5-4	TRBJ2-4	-	TGTGCCAGCAGCTTGAGGGGCGGCCCCAAAAACATTCAGTACTTC	CASSLRGGPKNIQYF
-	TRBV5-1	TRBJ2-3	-	TGCGCCAGCAGCGACGGGAACACAGATACGCAGTATTTT	CASSDGNTDTQYF
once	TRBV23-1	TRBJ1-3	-	TGCGCCATCGGGGCCCATGGGACACGCTCTGGAAACACCATATATTTT	CAIGAHGTRSGNTIYF
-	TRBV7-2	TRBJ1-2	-	TGTGCCAGCAGCTTAGGAGGGTTCAGTGGCTACACCTTC	CASSLGGFSGYTF
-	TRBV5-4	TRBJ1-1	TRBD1	TGTGCCAGCAGCTGGGACAGGACGGAAGCTTTCTTT	CASSWDRTEAFF
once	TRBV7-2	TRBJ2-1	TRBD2	TGTGCCAGCAGCCCCCTCTGGGCGGGGGGCACTAATGAGCAGTTCTTC	CASSPLWAGGTNEQFF
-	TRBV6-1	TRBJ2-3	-	TGTGCCAGCAGTGAGGGGTACAGGGGCACAGATACGCAGTATTTT	CASSEGYRGTDTQYF
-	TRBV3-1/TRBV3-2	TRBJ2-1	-	TGTGCCAGCAGCCCGTTGAGGGGGGGCTTTGGTGAGCAGTTCTTC	CASSPLRGGFGEQFF
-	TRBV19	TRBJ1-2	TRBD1	TGTGCCACCAGACAGGGGAACTATGGCTACACCTTC	CATRQGNYGYTF
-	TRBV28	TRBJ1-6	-	TGTGCCAGCAGCTCCGACAGGTCCTATAATTCACCCCTCCACTTT	CASSSDRSYNSPLHF
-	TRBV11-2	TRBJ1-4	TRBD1	TGTGCCAGCGGGAAGGACAGGGTTGGTGAAAAACTGTTTTTT	CASGKDRVGEKLFF
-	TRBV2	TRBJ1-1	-	TGTGCCAGCAGGTTATCCCCGGGAATAACTCCTGAAGCTTTCTTT	CASRLSPGITPEAFF
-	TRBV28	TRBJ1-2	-	TGTGCCAGCTCCTTATCGGGGAGGGGGTCGGATGGCTACACCTTC	CASSLSGRGSDGYTF
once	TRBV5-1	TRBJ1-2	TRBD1	TGCGCCAGCAGCAACTCCTTAGGGGGCGGCTACACCTTC	CASSNSLGGGYTF
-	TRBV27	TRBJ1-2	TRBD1	TGTGCCAGCAGTTTAAGGGGGCCCAACTATGGCTACACCTTC	CASSLRGPNYGYTF
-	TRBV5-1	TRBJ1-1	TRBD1	TGCGCCAGCAGCCCAAGGACAGGAACCAACACTGAAGCTTTCTTT	CASSPRTGTNTEAFF
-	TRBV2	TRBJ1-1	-	TGTGCCAGCAGTGGACACCAGAACACTGAAGCTTTCTTT	CASSGHQNTEAFF
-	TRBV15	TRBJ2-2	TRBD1	TGTGCCACCAGCGATCCAGGACAGGCCACCGGGGAGCTGTTTTTT	CATSDPGQATGELFF
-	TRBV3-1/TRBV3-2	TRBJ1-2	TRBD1	TGTGCCAGCAGCCAAGAAATGACAGGGGGCTCTTATGGCTACACCTTC	CASSQEMTGGSYGYTF
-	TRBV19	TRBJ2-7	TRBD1	TGTGCCAGTAGTGTTCGACAGGGCTACGAGCAGTACTTC	CASSVRQGYEQYF
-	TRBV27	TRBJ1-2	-	TGTGCCAGCAGTCTCCAGGGCGTTGGCTACACCTTC	CASSLQGVGYTF
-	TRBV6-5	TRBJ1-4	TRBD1	TGTGCCAGCAGTAAGGGGGCCGCTAAAGAAAAACTGTTTTTT	CASSKGAAKEKLFF
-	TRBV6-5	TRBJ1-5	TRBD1	TGTGCCAGCAGTACCACAGGGGGACTCAATCAGCCCCAGCATTTT	CASSTTGGLNQPQHF
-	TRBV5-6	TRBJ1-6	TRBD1	TGTGCCAGCAGCTCCCGGGACAGGGCCAATTCACCCCTCCACTTT	CASSSRDRANSPLHF
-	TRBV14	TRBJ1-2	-	TGTGCCAGCAGCCAAGTGGCAGGGGCTCCGTATGGCTACACCTTC	CASSQVAGAPYGYTF
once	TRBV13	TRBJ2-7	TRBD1	TGTGCCAGCAGCTCCCGACAGGGCGGGTACGAGCAGTACTTC	CASSSRQGGYEQYF
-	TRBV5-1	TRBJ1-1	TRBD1	TGCGCCAGCAGCGCCTTAGGGACAGCGAACACTGAAGCTTTCTTT	CASSALGTANTEAFF
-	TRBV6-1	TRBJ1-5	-	TGTGCCAGCAGTGGTCCCCGCAGGGTAGAGAGCAATCAGCCCCAGCATTTT	CASSGPRRVESNQPQHF
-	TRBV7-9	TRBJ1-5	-	TGTGCCAGCAGCCCCTCCGACACAACTTCCAGCAATCAGCCCCAGCATTTT	CASSPSDTTSSNQPQHF
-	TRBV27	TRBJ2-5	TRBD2	TGTGCCAGCGGAGCGGGGGGCTCCAAAGAGACCCAGTACTTC	CASGAGGSKETQYF
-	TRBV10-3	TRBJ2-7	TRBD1	TGTGCCACCTTAGAGACAGGGGACTACGAGCAGTACTTC	CATLETGDYEQYF
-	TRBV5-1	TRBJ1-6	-	TGCGCCAGCACCTCGGACAGTTTTTATAATTCACCCCTCCACTTT	CASTSDSFYNSPLHF
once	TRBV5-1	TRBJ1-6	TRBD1	TGCGCCAGCAGCTTGGATACAGGGGATAATTCACCCCTCCACTTT	CASSLDTGDNSPLHF
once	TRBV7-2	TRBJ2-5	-	TGTGCCAGCAGCTCCCAAGTGGGGGCGGGGGCGGAGACCCAGTACTTC	CASSSQVGAGAETQYF
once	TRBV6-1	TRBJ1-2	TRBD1	TGTGCCAGCAGTGAAGGGACAGGGACCAACTATGGCTACACCTTC	CASSEGTGTNYGYTF
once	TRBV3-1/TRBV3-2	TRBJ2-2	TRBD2	TGTGCCAGCAGCTGGGAGGGTACCGGGGAGCTGTTTTTT	CASSWEGTGELFF
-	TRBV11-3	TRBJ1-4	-	TGTGCCAGCAGCCCAGAAGAAGCTAATGAAAAACTGTTTTTT	CASSPEEANEKLFF
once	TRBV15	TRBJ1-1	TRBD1	TGTGCCACCAGCAGGGCCGGGACAGCGAAAACTGAAGCTTTCTTT	CATSRAGTAKTEAFF